These 14 T cell receptor beta chains originate from one sample sequenced in a study of ipilimumab plus nivolumab after autologous stem cell transplantation. Measured with immunoSEQ multiplex PCR; TCRdb has only the in-frame clones, and not every one. The table records approximately 84,000 clones, 83% of them present only once. The sequences come from PBMCs, collected in a trial of ipilimumab plus nivolumab as post-transplant consolidation. The receptors here all came from a male donor with diffuse large B-cell lymphoma.

This chain uses TRBV10-3 with TRBJ2-7, with TRBD1 matching over 8 bases. The CDR3 has 14 amino acids. After removal of 7 bases from V and 0 bases from J, the junction contained 5 bases not matched to a gene. The germline gives CDR1 ENHRY, CDR2 SYGVKD. The CDR3 DNA sequence: TGTGCCATCACCCGGGACAGGTACTCCTACGAGCAGTACTTC. Translating gives CAITRDRYSYEQYF.

The chain links TRBV19 to TRBJ2-3, with a weak D call TRBD1 (6 bases). Trimming took off 4 bases at V and 2 bases at J, with 16 bases between the two ends. The germline V gene has CDR1 LNHDA and CDR2 SQIVND (reference sequence). The CDR3 sequence is 16 residues long. The CDR3 coding sequence is TGTGCCAGTAGTACCCAGGGGTCGACCGCCACAGATACGCAGTATTTT. Translation gives CASSTQGSTATDTQYF.

The V call is TRBV29-1, the J call TRBJ1-1; D is perhaps TRBD1 (5 bases). The germline gives CDR1 SQVTM, CDR2 ANQGSEA. V was pared by 4 bases and J by 0 bases, with 9 bases between. This CDR3 spans 13 amino acids. The CDR3 DNA follows: TGCAGCGTTGGGGGGTTGTTGAACACTGAAGCTTTCTTT. Translating it yields CSVGGLLNTEAFF. Filled out from reference TRBV29-1 and TRBJ1-1, the complete variable domain reads SAVISQKPSRDICQRGTSLTIQCQVDSQVTMMFWYRQQPGQSLTLIATANQGSEATYESGFVIDKFPISRPNLTFSTLTVSNMSPEDSSIYLCSVGGLLNTEAFFGQGTRLTVV.

This rearrangement joins TRBV6-1 to TRBJ2-3, with 7 bases aligning to TRBD2. This CDR3 region has 13 residues. The germline CDR1 and CDR2 sequences are MNHNS and SASEGT. J lost 1 base, V lost 6 bases, and 1 base had no gene match. DNA for the CDR3: TGTGCCAGCAGGGCGGGGGGCACAGATACGCAGTATTTT. It is translated as CASRAGGTDTQYF.

CDR3 sequence (DNA): TGTGCCAGCAGTGAAGGTGACATCCAGAGATGGACCCAGTACTTC. Its translation is CASSEGDIQRWTQYF. V and J are TRBV6-1 and TRBJ2-5; D is unresolved. This CDR3 is built from 15 residues. Trimming shortened V by 1 base and J by 7 bases, and 16 bases separated the two germline ends. Germline V gene data show CDR1 as MNHNS and CDR2 as SASEGT.

The gene calls are TRBV28 and TRBJ2-5, with 10 bases matching TRBD2. CDR1 is MDHEN and CDR2 is SYDVKM in the germline V gene. Trimming took 7 bases from V and 4 from J; bases not matched to a gene: 24. The CDR3 consists of 20 residues. CDR3 in amino acids: CASTPPSTSGAYEIGETQYF. The CDR3 coding sequence is TGTGCCAGCACCCCCCCGAGTACTAGCGGGGCCTACGAGATTGGAGAGACCCAGTACTTC. Together with reference TRBV28 and TRBJ2-5, the CDR3 gives the full variable domain: DVKVTQSSRYLVKRTGEKVFLECVQDMDHENMFWYRQDPGLGLRLIYFSYDVKMKEKGDIPEGYSVSREKKERFSLILESASTNQTSMYLCASTPPSTSGAYEIGETQYFGPGTRLLVL.

The V and J genes are TRBV6-1 and TRBJ2-5; no clear D. Germline V gives CDR1 MNHNS, CDR2 SASEGT. V was pared by 2 bases and J by 2 bases, with 12 bases between. The CDR3 is 15 amino acids. DNA of the CDR3: TGTGCCAGCAGTGAAATCGGGTCAGAACAAGAGACCCAGTACTTC. It is translated as CASSEIGSEQETQYF.

This clone was seen just once. V is TRBV2 and J is TRBJ1-5, with D unclear. CDR3 length equals 13 residues. Germline CDR1 is SNHLY and CDR2 is FYNNEI. V was cut by 5 bases and J by 1 base, with 6 bases left in between. The CDR3 bases are TGTGCCAGCAGTTGGACGAGCAATCAGCCCCAGCATTTT. It yields the protein CASSWTSNQPQHF.

This clone was recorded once. The rearrangement uses TRBV6-6 and TRBJ2-2; D perhaps matches TRBD1 (6 bases). CDR1 is MNHNY, CDR2 SVGAGI, per germline (reference sequence). There are 13 residues in the CDR3. Trimming shortened V by 6 bases and J by 5 bases, and 10 bases separated the two germline ends. The CDR3 nucleotides are TGTGCCAGCAGAGCAGGGGTTACCGGGGAGCTGTTTTTT. Its translation is CASRAGVTGELFF.

This rearrangement joins TRBV7-2 to TRBJ2-7; TRBD2 might be the D (6 bases). The CDR3 has 17 amino acids. Germline V gene sequence: CDR1 SGHTA, CDR2 FQGNSA. V lost 1 base to trimming and J lost 3 bases, with 19 bases between them. CDR3 amino acids: CASSLGAVGDWLYEQYF. In DNA, the CDR3 is TGTGCCAGCAGCTTAGGGGCGGTTGGGGACTGGCTCTACGAGCAGTACTTC. The complete variable domain, with remaining parts taken from reference TRBV7-2 and TRBJ2-7, reads GAGVSQSPSNKVTEKGKDVELRCDPISGHTALYWYRQSLGQGLEFLIYFQGNSAPDKSGLPSDRFSAERTGGSVSTLTIQRTQQEDSAVYLCASSLGAVGDWLYEQYFGPGTRLTVT.

The chain uses TRBV6-5 and TRBJ1-2, with D perhaps TRBD1 (5 bases). V lost 0 bases to trimming and J lost 8 bases, with 16 bases between them. In germline, CDR1 is MNHEY, CDR2 SVGAGI. The CDR3 contains 15 residues. The CDR3 loop is CASSYSRQDMGGYTF. CDR3 bases: TGTGCCAGCAGTTACTCAAGGCAGGACATGGGGGGCTACACCTTC.

This clone appeared a single time. V usage is TRBV2 and J usage is TRBJ2-5; D may correspond to TRBD1 or TRBD2 (6 bases each). This CDR3 spans 14 amino acids. Germline values: CDR1 SNHLY, CDR2 FYNNEI. The V and J ends lost 1 base and 4 bases respectively, with 10 bases between them. CDR3 sequence: CASSEGRGGETQYF. The CDR3 DNA reads TGTGCCAGCAGTGAAGGCAGGGGAGGAGAGACCCAGTACTTC.

CDR3 nucleotide sequence: TGCGCCAGCAGCCAAGAGTCCCCCGGCGAGCAGTACTTC. Protein sequence: CASSQESPGEQYF. This chain connects TRBV4-3 to TRBJ2-7, with D hard to call. The V end lost 0 bases, the J end lost 6 bases, and 9 bases lay between the germline ends. The germline V gene encodes CDR1 LGHNA and CDR2 YSLEER. CDR3 size: 13 residues.

The J gene is TRBJ2-3, the V gene TRBV6-5; 9 nucleotides match TRBD2. This CDR3 is built from 13 residues. Germline V CDR1 and CDR2: MNHEY, SVGAGI. After removal of 7 bases from V and 4 bases from J, the junction contained 3 bases not matched to a gene. The CDR3 loop reads CASKASGADTQYF. The CDR3, as DNA: TGTGCCAGCAAGGCTAGCGGGGCAGATACGCAGTATTTT.